This T cell receptor (beta chain) stems from a study of response to subunit inactivated influenza vaccine (dated by TCRdb to 2016 to 2019). Study-wide context: Deep quantitative profiling of the T cell receptor repertoire was used in the study to follow responses to a trivalent subunit inactivated influenza vaccine. Study-level results and caveats: It was suggested by the authors that each seasonal influenza vaccination may recruit only a limited number of new T cells.

The germline ends are 25 bases apart after V is trimmed by 4 bases and J by 3 bases. CDR1 and CDR2 are drawn from the germline V gene: SGHVS, FQNEAQ. The CDR3 starts with the cysteine, ends with the phenylalanine, and has 19 residues. Left in the record is the CDR3 DNA by itself, 57 bases read in frame from the first base. As regards this clonotype: Its cognate antigen has yet to be identified. No base quality values were provided; no much bigger clone lies one nucleotide off.

To prepare the library, RT-PCR was applied. TCRdb lists the instrument as Illumina HiSeq 2500. TCRdb reworked the public reads: Q25 trimming with fastp, MiXCR clone assembly, productive beta chains retained. Rows are combined by CDR3 protein, so each entry shows the most common genes and DNA. For this sample the table gives approximately 530,000 distinct CDR3 sequences, of which more than 7% were detected only once. The ten largest account for 10% to 15% of the sample. The sequence is built from TRBV7-8 and TRBJ1-5, with a tentative D gene TRBD1 over 6 matching bases. This receptor was identified in a man aged 50 to 69 who received an inactivated influenza vaccine. Donor details come from another sample of the same person, matched by shared clones. The sample consisted of PBMCs from blood, taken around 2 years after vaccination. This receptor carries the CDR3 CASSSSSGQGLGFNQPQHF. The DNA reads as follows: TGTGCCAGCAGCTCTAGCAGCGGGCAGGGGTTGGGGTTCAATCAGCCCCAGCATTTT.